This TCR beta chain was identified in a study of blood T cell repertoires in COVID-19. Study background: The United States, Italy and Spain provided the acute and convalescent COVID-19 samples. In each case, the material was cDNA or gDNA derived from T cells, B-cell-depleted T cells, or PBMCs.

Original handling: Counts of nucleated cells, estimated from reference gene primer amplification, were obtained. This table comes from immunoSEQ multiplex PCR, and its TCRdb copy is limited to in-frame clones, with some not included. V and J calls and clone size are those listed in that table; D and trimming were worked out from the DNA. The sample yields approximately 75,000 clones, over 60% seen once. The receptor was derived from a woman over 75 with active or convalescent COVID-19. Input material: peripheral blood.

The CDR3 is CASSVGPGHQGTGELFF. The DNA of the CDR3 is TGTGCCAGCAGCGTAGGTCCTGGACACCAGGGCACCGGGGAGCTGTTTTTT. The gene calls are TRBV9 and TRBJ2-2; D perhaps matches TRBD1 (5 bases). Germline V gene sequence: CDR1 SGDLS, CDR2 YYNGEE. V was cut by 0 bases and J by 4 bases, with 16 bases left in between. This CDR3 is 17 amino acids long.